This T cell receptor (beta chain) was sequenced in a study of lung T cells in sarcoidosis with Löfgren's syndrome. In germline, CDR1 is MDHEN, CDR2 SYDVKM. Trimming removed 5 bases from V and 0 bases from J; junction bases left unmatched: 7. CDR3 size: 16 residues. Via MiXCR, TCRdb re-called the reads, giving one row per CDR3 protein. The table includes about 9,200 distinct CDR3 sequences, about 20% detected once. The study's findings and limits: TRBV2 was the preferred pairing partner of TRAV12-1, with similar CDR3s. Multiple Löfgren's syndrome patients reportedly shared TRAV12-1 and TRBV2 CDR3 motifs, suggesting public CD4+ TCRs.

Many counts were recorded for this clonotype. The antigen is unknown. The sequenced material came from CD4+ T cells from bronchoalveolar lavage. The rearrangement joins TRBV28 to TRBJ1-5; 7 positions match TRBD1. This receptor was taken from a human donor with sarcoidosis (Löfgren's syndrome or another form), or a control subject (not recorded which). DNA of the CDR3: TGTGCCAGCAGTACACGGACAGGTAATAGCAATCAGCCCCAGCATTTT. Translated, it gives CASSTRTGNSNQPQHF.